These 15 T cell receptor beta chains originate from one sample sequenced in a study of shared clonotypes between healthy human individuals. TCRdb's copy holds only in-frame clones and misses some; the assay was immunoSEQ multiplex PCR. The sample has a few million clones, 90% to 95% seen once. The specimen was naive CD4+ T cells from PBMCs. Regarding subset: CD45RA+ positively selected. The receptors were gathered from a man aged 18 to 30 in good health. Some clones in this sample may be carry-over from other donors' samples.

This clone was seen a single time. The CDR3 DNA is TGTGCCACCCGGGACAGGATCTACTGGGGGAATGGCTACACCTTC. Translated, it gives CATRDRIYWGNGYTF. The J gene is TRBJ1-2, the V gene TRBV28; 8 nucleotides match TRBD1. Germline CDR1 MDHEN, CDR2 SYDVKM. The V segment lost 10 bases and the J segment 6 bases; nucleotides outside the gene matches: 16. The CDR3 runs to 15 residues.

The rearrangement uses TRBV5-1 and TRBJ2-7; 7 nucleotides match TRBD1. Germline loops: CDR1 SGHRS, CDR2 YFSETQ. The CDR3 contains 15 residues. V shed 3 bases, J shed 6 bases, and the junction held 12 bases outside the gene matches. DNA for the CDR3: TGCGCCAGCAGCTCAGTGGGACAGACGAGTCGCGAGCAGTACTTC. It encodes CASSSVGQTSREQYF.

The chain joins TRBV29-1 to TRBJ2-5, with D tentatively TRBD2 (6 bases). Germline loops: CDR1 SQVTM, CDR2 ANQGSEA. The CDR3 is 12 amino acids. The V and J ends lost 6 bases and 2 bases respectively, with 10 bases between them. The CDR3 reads CSVTGLQETQYF. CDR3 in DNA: TGCAGCGTGACGGGACTGCAAGAGACCCAGTACTTC.

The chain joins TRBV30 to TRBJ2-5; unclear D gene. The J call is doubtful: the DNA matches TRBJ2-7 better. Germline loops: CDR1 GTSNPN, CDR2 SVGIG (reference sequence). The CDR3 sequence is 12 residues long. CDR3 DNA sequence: TGTGCCTGGAGTGACCCGACCTACGAGCAGTACTTC. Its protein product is CAWSDPTYEQYF.

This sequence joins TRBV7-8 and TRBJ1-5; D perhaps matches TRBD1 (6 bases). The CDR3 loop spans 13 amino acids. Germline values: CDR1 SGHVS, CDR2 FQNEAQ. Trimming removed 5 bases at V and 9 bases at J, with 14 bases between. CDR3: CASSRQVLGPQHF. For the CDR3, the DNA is TGTGCCAGCAGCCGACAGGTCCTCGGGCCCCAGCATTTT.

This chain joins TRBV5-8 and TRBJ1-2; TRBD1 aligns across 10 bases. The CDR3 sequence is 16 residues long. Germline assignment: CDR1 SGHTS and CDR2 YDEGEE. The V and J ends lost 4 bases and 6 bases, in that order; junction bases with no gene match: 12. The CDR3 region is CASSVIPGTGVDGYTF. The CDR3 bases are TGTGCCAGCAGCGTGATACCCGGGACAGGGGTGGATGGCTACACCTTC. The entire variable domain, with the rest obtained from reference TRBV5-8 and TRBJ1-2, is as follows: EAGVTQSPTHLIKTRGQQATLRCSPISGHTSVYWYQQALGLGLQFLLWYDEGEERNRGNFPPRFSGRQFPNYSSELNVNALELEDSALYLCASSVIPGTGVDGYTFGSGTRLTVV.

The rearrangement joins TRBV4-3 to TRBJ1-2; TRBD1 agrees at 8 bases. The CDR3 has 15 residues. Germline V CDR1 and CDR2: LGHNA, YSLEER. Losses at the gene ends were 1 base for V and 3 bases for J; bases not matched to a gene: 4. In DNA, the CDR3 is TGCGCCAGCAGCCAAGTATACAGGGGGGACTATGGCTACACCTTC. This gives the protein CASSQVYRGDYGYTF.

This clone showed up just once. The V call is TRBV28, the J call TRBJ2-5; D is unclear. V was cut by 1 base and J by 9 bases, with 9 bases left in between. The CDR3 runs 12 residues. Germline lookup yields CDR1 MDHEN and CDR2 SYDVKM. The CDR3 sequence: CASSLSSTAQYF. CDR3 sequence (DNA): TGTGCCAGCAGTTTATCCTCTACTGCCCAGTACTTC.

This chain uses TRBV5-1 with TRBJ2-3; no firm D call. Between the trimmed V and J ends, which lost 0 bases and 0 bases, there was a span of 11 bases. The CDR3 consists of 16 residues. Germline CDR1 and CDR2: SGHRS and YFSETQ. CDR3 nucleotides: TGCGCCAGCAGCTTGGGCCGCTCCTTTAGCACAGATACGCAGTATTTT. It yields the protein CASSLGRSFSTDTQYF.

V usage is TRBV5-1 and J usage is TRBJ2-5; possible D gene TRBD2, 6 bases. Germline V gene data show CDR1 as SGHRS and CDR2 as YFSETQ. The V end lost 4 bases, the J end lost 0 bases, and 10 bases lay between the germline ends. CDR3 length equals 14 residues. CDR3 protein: CASSMSSDQETQYF. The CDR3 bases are TGCGCCAGCAGCATGTCTAGCGACCAAGAGACCCAGTACTTC. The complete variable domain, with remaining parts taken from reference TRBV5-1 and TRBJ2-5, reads KAGVTQTPRYLIKTRGQQVTLSCSPISGHRSVSWYQQTPGQGLQFLFEYFSETQRNKGNFPGRFSGRQFSNSRSEMNVSTLELGDSALYLCASSMSSDQETQYFGPGTRLLVL.

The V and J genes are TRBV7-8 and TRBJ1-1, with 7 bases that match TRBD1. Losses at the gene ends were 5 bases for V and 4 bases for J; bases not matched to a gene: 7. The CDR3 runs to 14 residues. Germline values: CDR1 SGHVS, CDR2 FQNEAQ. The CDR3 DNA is TGTGCCAGCAGCCCAGGGGGGGCTGGCACTGAAGCTTTCTTT. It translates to CASSPGGAGTEAFF.

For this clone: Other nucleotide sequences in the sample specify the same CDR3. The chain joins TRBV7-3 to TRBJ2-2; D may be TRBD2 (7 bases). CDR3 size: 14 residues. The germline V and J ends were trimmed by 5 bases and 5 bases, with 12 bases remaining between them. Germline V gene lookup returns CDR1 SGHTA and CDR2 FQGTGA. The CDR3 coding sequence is TGTGCCAGCAGCCCACAGGGAGGGACCGGGGAGCTGTTTTTT. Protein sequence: CASSPQGGTGELFF.

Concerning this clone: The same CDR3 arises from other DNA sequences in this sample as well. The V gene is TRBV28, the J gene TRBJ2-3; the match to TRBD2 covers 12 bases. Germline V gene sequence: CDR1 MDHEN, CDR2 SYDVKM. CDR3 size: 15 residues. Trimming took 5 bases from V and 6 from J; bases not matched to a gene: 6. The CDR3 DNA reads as TGTGCCAGCAGTCCTCCCCTAGCGGGAGGGGATACGCAGTATTTT. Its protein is CASSPPLAGGDTQYF.

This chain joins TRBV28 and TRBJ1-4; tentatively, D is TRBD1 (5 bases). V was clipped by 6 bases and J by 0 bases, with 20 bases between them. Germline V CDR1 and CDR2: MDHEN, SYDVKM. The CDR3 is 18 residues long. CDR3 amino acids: CASSQEGLAGPTNEKLFF. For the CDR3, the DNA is TGTGCCAGCAGCCAGGAGGGGTTGGCAGGGCCAACTAATGAAAAACTGTTTTTT.

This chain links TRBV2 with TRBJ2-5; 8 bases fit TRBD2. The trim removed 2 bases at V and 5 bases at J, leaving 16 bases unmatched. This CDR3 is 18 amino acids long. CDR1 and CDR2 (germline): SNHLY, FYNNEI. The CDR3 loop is CASSELLTSGLRGETQYF. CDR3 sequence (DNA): TGTGCCAGCAGTGAATTGCTCACTAGCGGCCTAAGGGGCGAGACCCAGTACTTC.